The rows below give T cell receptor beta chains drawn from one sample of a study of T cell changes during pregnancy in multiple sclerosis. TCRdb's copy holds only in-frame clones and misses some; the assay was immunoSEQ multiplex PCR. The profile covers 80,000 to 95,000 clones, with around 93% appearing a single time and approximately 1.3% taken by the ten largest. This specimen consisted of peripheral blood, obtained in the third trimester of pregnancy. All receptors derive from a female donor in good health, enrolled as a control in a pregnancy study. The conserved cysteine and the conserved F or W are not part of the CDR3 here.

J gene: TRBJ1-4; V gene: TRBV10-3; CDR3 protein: AISFDSPSGGKLF
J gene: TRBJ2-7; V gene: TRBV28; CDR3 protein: ASSLLSVAAGYEQY
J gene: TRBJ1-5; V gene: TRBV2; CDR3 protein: ASRAHPGQDSNQPQH
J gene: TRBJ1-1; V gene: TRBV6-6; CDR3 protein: ASSYGGADTEAF
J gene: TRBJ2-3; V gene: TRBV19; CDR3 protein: ASNLGGANTQY
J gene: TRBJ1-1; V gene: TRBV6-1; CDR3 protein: ASSKTANTEAF
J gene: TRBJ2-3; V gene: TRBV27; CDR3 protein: ARRGTGDLTDTQY
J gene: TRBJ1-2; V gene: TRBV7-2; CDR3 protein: ASSLALQGNYGYT
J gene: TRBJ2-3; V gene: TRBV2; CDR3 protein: ASSPGVGTDTQY
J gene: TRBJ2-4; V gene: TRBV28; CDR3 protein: ASGSSGTLKNIQY
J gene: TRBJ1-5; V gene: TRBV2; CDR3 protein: ATKGGGSGQPQH
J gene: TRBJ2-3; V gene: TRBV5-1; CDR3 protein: ASSLGQGASTDTQY
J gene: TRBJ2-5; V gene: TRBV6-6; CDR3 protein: ASSYSALAGVETQY
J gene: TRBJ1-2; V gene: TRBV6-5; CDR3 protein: ASSRDRGDGYT
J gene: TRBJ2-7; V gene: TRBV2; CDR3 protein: ASSDVHQESYEQY
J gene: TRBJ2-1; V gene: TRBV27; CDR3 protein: ASSFQGFREQF
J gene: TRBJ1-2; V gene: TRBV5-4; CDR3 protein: ASSPDTGGYT
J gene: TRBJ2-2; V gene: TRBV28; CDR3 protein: ASRGQGNTGELF
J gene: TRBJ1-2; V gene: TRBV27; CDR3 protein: ASSPSGGWDGYT
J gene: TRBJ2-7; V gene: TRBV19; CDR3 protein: ASSRDRLDPYEQY
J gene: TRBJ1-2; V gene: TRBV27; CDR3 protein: ASSLEGGSNYGYT
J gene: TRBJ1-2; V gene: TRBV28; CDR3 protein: ASSGGGGGYGYT
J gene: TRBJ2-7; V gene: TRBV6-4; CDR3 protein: ASSDGTGGYEQY
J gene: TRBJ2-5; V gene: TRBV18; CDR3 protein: ASSPTRETQY
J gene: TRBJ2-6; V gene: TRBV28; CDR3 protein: ASSFISGANVLT
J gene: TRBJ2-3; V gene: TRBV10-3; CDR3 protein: AISESSRGTQY
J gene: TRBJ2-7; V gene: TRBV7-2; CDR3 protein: ASTRGGAYEQY
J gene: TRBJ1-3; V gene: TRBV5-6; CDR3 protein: ASSLDRVWNTIY
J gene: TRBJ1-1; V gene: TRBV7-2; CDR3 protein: ASSLAGQLNTEAF
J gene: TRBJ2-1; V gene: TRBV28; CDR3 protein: ASRSLIRGNEQF
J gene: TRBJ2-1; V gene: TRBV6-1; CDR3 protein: ASSEARLAAEQF